This passage covers 13 T cell receptor beta chains from one sample sequenced in a study. TCRdb fed the 5' RACE reads into MiXCR, producing one record per CDR3 protein. The sample records 9,400 or so distinct CDR3 sequences, 15% to 20% being singletons. Sequencing was performed on memory CD4+ T cells sorted from blood. As to subset: memory CD4+ T cells, CD4+CD45RO+CD25-. These receptors originate from a female donor with breast cancer.

The V and J genes are TRBV5-1 and TRBJ2-3, with D maybe TRBD1 (6 bases). The V end was cut by 4 bases, the J end by 0 bases, with 18 bases between. Germline loops: CDR1 SGHRS, CDR2 YFSETQ. The CDR3 has 17 amino acids. The CDR3 bases are TGCGCCAGCAGCCCTGGGGACACAGGACGAAGCACAGATACGCAGTATTTT. As protein: CASSPGDTGRSTDTQYF.

In its sample, this clonotype is medium-sized (0.01 to 0.1%). The gene calls are TRBV24-1 and TRBJ2-2, with D uncertain. The germline V gene encodes CDR1 KGHDR and CDR2 SFDVKD. This CDR3 region has 15 residues. V was pared by 0 bases and J by 5 bases, with 9 bases between. CDR3 protein: CATSDLARSTGELFF. As DNA, the CDR3 is TGTGCCACCAGTGATTTGGCCAGGTCGACCGGGGAGCTGTTTTTT.

The rearrangement links TRBV5-4 to TRBJ2-5; D is perhaps TRBD1 (6 bases). V was shortened by 4 bases and J by 2 bases, with 12 bases between the two germline ends. This CDR3 region has 14 residues. Germline assignment: CDR1 SGHNT and CDR2 YYREEE (reference sequence). The CDR3: CASSTDSHQETQYF. The CDR3 nucleotides are TGTGCCAGCAGCACGGACAGTCATCAAGAGACCCAGTACTTC.

Relative to its sample, this clonotype is medium-sized. The genes are TRBV9 and TRBJ2-2, with TRBD2 matching over 8 bases. V shed 3 bases, J shed 5 bases, and the junction held 6 bases outside the gene matches. Germline V lookup: CDR1 SGDLS, CDR2 YYNGEE. The CDR3 loop spans 15 amino acids. The CDR3 region is CASSDRASGTGELFF. DNA of the CDR3: TGTGCCAGCAGCGATCGGGCTAGCGGGACCGGGGAGCTGTTTTTT.

This clonotype is medium-sized (0.01 to 0.1%). The V and J genes are TRBV7-2 and TRBJ1-2; D uncertain. V gave up 1 base and J gave up 2 bases, with 8 bases separating them. The germline V gene encodes CDR1 SGHTA and CDR2 FQGNSA. This CDR3 region has 14 residues. The CDR3 DNA is TGTGCCAGCAGCTTAGAACATACAAACTATGGCTACACCTTC. It encodes CASSLEHTNYGYTF.

Remarks on this clonotype: This sequence may be a read error, since a much larger clone differs from it by one base. V is TRBV7-2 and J is TRBJ1-1, with D perhaps TRBD1 (6 bases). CDR1 is SGHTA and CDR2 is FQGNSA in the germline V gene. The length of the CDR3 is 15 residues. The CDR3 DNA sequence: TGTGCCGGCAGCATGACTCAGGGGTGGAACACTGAAGCTTTCTTT. It encodes CAGSMTQGWNTEAFF.

This clonotype was counted many times. This sequence joins TRBV7-9 and TRBJ2-3, with TRBD2 as a possible D gene (6 bases). V lost 6 bases, J lost 4 bases, and 23 bases lay in between. Germline assignment: CDR1 SEHNR and CDR2 FQNEAQ (reference sequence). The CDR3 is made up of 17 amino acids. The CDR3: CASRPGLRRALSDTQYF. The CDR3 DNA reads as TGTGCCAGCAGACCCGGTTTGAGGAGGGCCCTTTCAGATACGCAGTATTTT.

By frequency in the sample, this clonotype is medium-sized (0.01 to 0.1%). This chain joins TRBV24-1 and TRBJ2-3, with D hard to call. This CDR3 is 14 amino acids long. The germline gives CDR1 KGHDR, CDR2 SFDVKD. Trimming stripped 3 bases from V and 5 bases from J, with 11 bases between. The CDR3 reads CATSDTASQDTQYF. The CDR3 coding sequence is TGTGCCACCAGTGATACGGCGTCACAAGATACGCAGTATTTT.

Note on this clonotype: A much larger clone differs by one base, so this may be a read error. The rearrangement joins TRBV19 to TRBJ2-6, with D possibly TRBD2 on 6 matching bases. This CDR3 comprises 15 residues. Trimming stripped 5 bases from V and 4 bases from J, with 12 bases between. Germline V gives CDR1 LNHDA, CDR2 SQIVND (reference sequence). The CDR3 loop is CASSQLGGGANVLTF. The CDR3 bases are TGTGCCAGTAGTCAGCTGGGGGGAGGGGCCAACGTCCTGACTTTC. The complete variable domain, with remaining parts taken from reference TRBV19 and TRBJ2-6, reads DGGITQSPKYLFRKEGQNVTLSCEQNLNHDAMYWYRQDPGQGLRLIYYSQIVNDFQKGDIAEGYSVSREKKESFPLTVTSAQKNPTAFYLCASSQLGGGANVLTFGAGSRLTVL.

There are many counts of this clonotype. The chain couples TRBV5-1 to TRBJ1-3; the D is unclear. Germline-derived CDR1 and CDR2 are SGHRS and YFSETQ. The CDR3 is made up of 14 amino acids. V was trimmed by 0 bases and J by 2 bases, leaving 6 bases between them. In DNA, the CDR3 is TGCGCCAGCAGCTTGGAGGGTACTGGAAACACCATATATTTT. It yields the protein CASSLEGTGNTIYF.

Judged by abundance, this clonotype is medium-sized. The chain joins TRBV7-9 to TRBJ1-3; D ambiguous. Germline V lookup: CDR1 SEHNR, CDR2 FQNEAQ (reference sequence). The CDR3 contains 16 residues. V lost 7 bases to trimming and J lost 2 bases, with 18 bases between them. This CDR3 is CASIKSIQATGNTIYF. The CDR3 DNA sequence: TGTGCCAGCATCAAATCTATCCAGGCTACTGGAAACACCATATATTTT.

This clonotype ranks as medium-sized (0.01 to 0.1%). V and J are TRBV5-1 and TRBJ2-1; D gene unclear. Germline V gene data show CDR1 as SGHRS and CDR2 as YFSETQ. The CDR3 sequence is 15 residues long. V was cut by 1 base and J by 5 bases, with 13 bases left in between. Here the CDR3 reads CASSLFGDSNNEQFF. The CDR3 coding sequence is TGCGCCAGCAGCTTGTTCGGCGACTCAAACAATGAGCAGTTCTTC.

The chain joins TRBV29-1 to TRBJ2-1, with D possibly being TRBD1 (5 bases). Germline-derived CDR1 and CDR2 are SQVTM and ANQGSEA. This CDR3 is built from 12 residues. V lost 4 bases to trimming and J lost 9 bases, with 13 bases between them. The CDR3 reads CSVAVQQGEQFF. CDR3 coding DNA: TGCAGCGTTGCTGTCCAGCAGGGTGAGCAGTTCTTC.